Detailed here is one T cell receptor beta chain. Its antigen is as yet unknown. Only in-frame clones appear in the TCRdb table, and some are missing; sequencing was by immunoSEQ multiplex PCR. The sample includes about 15,000 clones, 49% of them seen just once. The sample belongs to a study of siplizumab effects on memory and regulatory T cells. Findings and caveats of the study: Naive T cells were seemingly more diverse than memory cells, and major contributions to the alloresponse seemed to be made by them. Proliferating siplizumab-cultured Tregs lacked confirmed suppressive function. Mappable alloreactive CD4+ clones were on average around 70% Treg-derived with siplizumab, approximately 26% in controls. Significantly reduced by siplizumab was the cumulative frequency of alloreactive sequences, namely those traceable to unstimulated CD4+ memory cells.

The germline V gene encodes CDR1 LNHDA and CDR2 SQIVND (reference sequence). There are 16 residues in the CDR3. Trimming shortened V by 8 bases and J by 0 bases, and 18 bases separated the two germline ends. Cells of the mixed lymphocyte reaction were cocultured at 37 degrees C for five to seven days. What was sequenced was CFSE-low (dividing) CD4+ T cells sorted from an allogeneic mixed lymphocyte reaction. The sequence was obtained from a human donor in good health; the cells came from an allogeneic mixed lymphocyte reaction. This rearrangement joins TRBV19 to TRBJ2-3; either TRBD1 or TRBD2 may supply D (5 bases each). The CDR3: CASSPLGRTSTDTQYF. CDR3 bases: TGTGCCAGTTCCCCACTGGGACGGACTAGCACAGATACGCAGTATTTT.